This T cell receptor beta chain was captured by sequencing in a study of molecular identifiers for immune sequencing clone quantification. With listed TCR primers and previously described methods, bulk TCR libraries were prepared. TCRdb reprocessed the PCR reads with MiXCR, giving one entry per CDR3 protein. This table has around 480,000 distinct CDR3 sequences, approximately 25% appearing once. Preparation of naive CD8 libraries involved 20,000 to 1,000,000 sorted cells and 10%, 30% or 50% RNA. This clonotype was counted a few times. Its antigen remains unknown. The junction departs from germline at one end; a sequencing error may be responsible. CDR3 size: 15 residues. Germline CDR1 is MNHEY and CDR2 is SMNVEV (reference sequence). Points from the study as a whole: The share of molecules held by clones above 20 RNA copies was over 99% in effector cells and under 1% in naive cells.

Sequenced: naive CD8+ T cells from blood, with Jurkat cell RNA spiked in. Subset described: FACS-sorted CD8+CD4-CCR7+CD45RA+ naive T cells. This rearrangement joins TRBV27 to TRBJ2-7, with 7 positions matching TRBD1. The receptor comes from a human donor in good health. Some libraries in this study had Jurkat cell RNA spiked in. In DNA, the CDR3 is TGTGCCAGCAGACCCGGACAGGCCTCCCTCGGGGAGCTGTACTTC. Amino acids: CASRPGQASLGELYF.